Listed below are T cell receptor beta chains from one sample, sequenced in a study of chemoradiotherapy in HPV16-positive cancers. The data were produced by immunoSEQ multiplex PCR, yet TCRdb's version contains in-frame clones alone and is incomplete. Among around 12,000 clones listed, 85% to 90% were seen once. The input for sequencing was blood, taken from a patient who underwent chemoradiotherapy. The receptors stem from a human donor with HPV-associated anogenital cancer. The CDR3 runs from the conserved cysteine through the conserved F or W. Each record gives: J gene, clone size, D gene, V gene, CDR3 protein, CDR3 DNA. The D gene is left open where the match is weak. Size values are once, few and many counts, or a class for expanded clones, and some rows have none.

TRBJ1-5	once	TRBD1	TRBV19	CASSMGQGNQPQHF	TGTGCCAGTAGTATGGGACAGGGCAATCAGCCCCAGCATTTT
TRBJ2-5	.	.	TRBV7-2	CASSFSGAQETQYF	TGTGCCAGCAGCTTTAGCGGCGCCCAAGAGACCCAGTACTTC
TRBJ2-1	.	TRBD2	TRBV13	CASSLGRREDEQFF	TGTGCCAGCAGCTTGGGTCGCCGGGAGGATGAGCAGTTCTTC
TRBJ2-4	.	TRBD2	TRBV2	CASRARDLGTSALLAKNIQYF	TGTGCCAGCAGAGCCAGGGATCTTGGGACTAGCGCCCTACTAGCCAAAAACATTCAGTACTTC
TRBJ2-7	.	.	TRBV18	CASSQSSGLESYEQYF	TGTGCCAGCTCACAAAGCTCGGGACTTGAATCCTACGAGCAGTACTTC
TRBJ2-2	once	.	TRBV4-3	CASSQGPENTGELFF	TGCGCCAGCAGCCAAGGGCCAGAGAACACCGGGGAGCTGTTTTTT
TRBJ2-5	once	.	TRBV6-6	CASCRDMDSTTQYF	TGTGCCAGCTGCCGGGACATGGACTCCACGACCCAGTACTTC
TRBJ2-2	.	.	TRBV11-3	CASSRRDPGELFF	TGTGCCAGCAGCCGGCGGGACCCCGGGGAGCTGTTTTTT
TRBJ2-7	.	TRBD1	TRBV5-1	CASSPRDRGGEQYF	TGCGCCAGCAGCCCCCGGGACAGGGGCGGGGAGCAGTACTTC
TRBJ1-1	.	.	TRBV2	CASSPGGRSTEAFF	TGTGCCAGCAGTCCCGGGGGCAGGAGCACTGAAGCTTTCTTT
TRBJ2-1	.	.	TRBV29-1	CSARPRGNEQFF	TGCAGCGCACGACCTAGGGGCAATGAGCAGTTCTTC
TRBJ1-5	.	TRBD1	TRBV28	CASSPRGKYQPQHF	TGTGCCAGCAGTCCCAGGGGGAAGTATCAGCCCCAGCATTTT
TRBJ2-5	.	TRBD2	TRBV29-1	CSVVLAGRAETQYF	TGCAGCGTTGTTCTAGCGGGACGAGCGGAGACCCAGTACTTC
TRBJ1-1	.	.	TRBV2	CASKPTGRLNTEAFF	TGTGCCAGCAAACCAACCGGGCGGTTGAACACTGAAGCTTTCTTT
TRBJ1-1	.	TRBD1	TRBV5-1	CASSSTGTGVTEAFF	TGCGCCAGCAGTTCAACCGGGACAGGGGTCACTGAAGCTTTCTTT
TRBJ2-3	.	TRBD1	TRBV4-2	CASSQDSGGFADTQYF	TGTGCCAGCAGCCAAGATTCAGGGGGCTTTGCAGATACGCAGTATTTT
TRBJ2-3	.	TRBD1	TRBV5-1	CASRPGTGNTDTQYF	TGCGCCAGCAGGCCCGGGACAGGGAACACAGATACGCAGTATTTT
TRBJ1-5	.	.	TRBV6-1	CASCIDSNQPQHF	TGTGCCAGCTGCATAGATAGCAATCAGCCCCAGCATTTT
TRBJ2-2	.	TRBD2	TRBV29-1	CSVPRGSSGSGSGELFF	TGCAGCGTTCCCCGGGGTTCAAGCGGGAGTGGGTCCGGGGAGCTGTTTTTT
TRBJ2-7	once	TRBD1	TRBV19	CASSVREGRGHEQYF	TGTGCCAGTAGTGTGCGCGAGGGCAGGGGGCACGAGCAGTACTTC
TRBJ2-4	.	.	TRBV19	CASSKGAGTNIQYF	TGTGCCAGTAGTAAAGGGGCAGGTACCAACATTCAGTACTTC
TRBJ1-5	.	.	TRBV28	CASSLGGGFGNQPQHF	TGTGCCAGCAGTTTGGGGGGAGGGTTTGGCAATCAGCCCCAGCATTTT
TRBJ1-6	.	.	TRBV2	CASSQQRNNSPLHF	TGTGCCAGCAGTCAACAGAGGAATAATTCACCCCTCCACTTT
TRBJ1-1	.	.	TRBV6-5	CASSRQGWTEAFF	TGTGCCAGCAGTCGGCAGGGATGGACTGAAGCTTTCTTT
TRBJ1-2	.	TRBD1	TRBV6-5	CASSYGGQKYGYTF	TGTGCCAGCAGTTACGGGGGACAGAAATATGGCTACACCTTC
TRBJ2-2	.	.	TRBV5-1	CASSLDRPTGELFF	TGCGCCAGCAGCCTGGACAGACCCACCGGGGAGCTGTTTTTT
TRBJ1-1	once	.	TRBV5-4	CASSLLPRGNTEAFF	TGTGCCAGCAGCTTGCTACCAAGGGGGAACACTGAAGCTTTCTTT
TRBJ2-1	.	.	TRBV6-1	CASSQIGRSEQFF	TGTGCCAGCAGTCAGATTGGGAGGAGTGAGCAGTTCTTC
TRBJ2-1	once	.	TRBV19	CASSPQGLGYNEQFF	TGTGCCAGTAGTCCTCAGGGGTTGGGTTACAATGAGCAGTTCTTC
TRBJ2-7	.	.	TRBV6-1	CASSDRQVSEQYF	TGTGCCAGCAGTGACCGACAGGTTAGCGAGCAGTACTTC
TRBJ1-1	.	.	TRBV29-1	CSVVSGDQHTEAFF	TGCAGCGTTGTAAGCGGGGACCAGCACACTGAAGCTTTCTTT
TRBJ1-1	.	TRBD1	TRBV29-1	CSVRDRVYTEAFF	TGCAGCGTTAGGGACAGGGTGTACACTGAAGCTTTCTTT
TRBJ1-1	.	.	TRBV6-1	CASGNLKGTEAFF	TGTGCCAGCGGTAATCTAAAGGGCACTGAAGCTTTCTTT
TRBJ1-5	.	.	TRBV5-1	CASSFLDSTSQPQHF	TGCGCCAGCAGCTTTTTGGACTCGACGAGTCAGCCCCAGCATTTT
TRBJ2-1	.	TRBD2	TRBV9	CASSVEETSAHEQFF	TGTGCCAGCAGCGTAGAAGAGACTAGCGCCCATGAGCAGTTCTTC
TRBJ1-4	.	TRBD1	TRBV7-2	CASRPNRDSNEKLFF	TGTGCCAGCAGGCCCAACCGGGACAGCAATGAAAAACTGTTTTTT
TRBJ1-5	.	.	TRBV5-4	CASSLGEGQPQHF	TGTGCCAGCAGCTTAGGGGAGGGTCAGCCCCAGCATTTT
TRBJ2-1	.	.	TRBV15	CATSSRRTGAYNEQFF	TGTGCCACCAGCAGCCGCCGGACTGGGGCCTACAATGAGCAGTTCTTC
TRBJ1-3	.	.	TRBV5-6	CASSSGNSGNTIYF	TGTGCCAGCAGCTCAGGGAACTCTGGAAACACCATATATTTT
TRBJ2-7	.	.	TRBV19	CASRSGGDSYEQYF	TGTGCCAGTAGATCCGGCGGGGACTCCTACGAGCAGTACTTC
TRBJ1-2	.	TRBD1	TRBV6-1	CASSVRGQGDYYGYTF	TGTGCCAGCAGTGTTCGGGGACAGGGTGATTACTATGGCTACACCTTC
TRBJ1-4	.	.	TRBV19	CASSLSATNEKLFF	TGTGCCAGTAGTCTGTCGGCAACTAATGAAAAACTGTTTTTT
TRBJ2-2	.	.	TRBV7-2	CASSRDRVTGELFF	TGTGCCAGCAGTCGAGATCGCGTCACCGGGGAGCTGTTTTTT
TRBJ2-1	.	.	TRBV12-5	CASGLGPVNEQFF	TGTGCTAGTGGTTTGGGTCCGGTCAATGAGCAGTTCTTC
TRBJ2-3	.	.	TRBV4-1	CASSQDPGRDTQYF	TGCGCCAGCAGCCAAGATCCGGGCCGAGATACGCAGTATTTT